These 20 T cell receptor beta chains share one sample of origin, sequenced in a study of T cell responses to AZD1222 COVID-19 vaccine. Data came from immunoSEQ multiplex PCR; TCRdb stores just in-frame clones and leaves some out. This table has about 140,000 clones, about 90% appearing once. Sequencing used peripheral blood, obtained 28 days after the second AZD1222 dose. The source of these receptors is an adult who received the AZD1222 COVID-19 vaccine.

The chain combines TRBV7-2 with TRBJ2-5, with TRBD2 matching over 10 bases. This CDR3 region has 15 residues. V trimming: 5 bases; J trimming: 3 bases; junction bases outside the gene matches: 6. Germline-derived CDR1 and CDR2 are SGHTA and FQGNSA. CDR3 region: CASSPGTSVKETQYF. The CDR3 DNA reads TGTGCCAGCAGCCCCGGGACTAGCGTGAAAGAGACCCAGTACTTC.

V is TRBV7-2 and J is TRBJ2-3; D may be TRBD1 (5 bases). Per the germline V gene, CDR1 is SGHTA and CDR2 is FQGNSA. V lost 1 base, J lost 0 bases, and 8 bases lay in between. The CDR3 consists of 15 residues. This CDR3 is CASSLVQGSTDTQYF. The CDR3 region has the DNA TGTGCCAGCAGCTTAGTGCAGGGTAGCACAGATACGCAGTATTTT. Filled out from reference TRBV7-2 and TRBJ2-3, the complete variable domain reads GAGVSQSPSNKVTEKGKDVELRCDPISGHTALYWYRQSLGQGLEFLIYFQGNSAPDKSGLPSDRFSAERTGGSVSTLTIQRTQQEDSAVYLCASSLVQGSTDTQYFGPGTRLTVL.

The rearrangement links TRBV18 to TRBJ1-1; 7 positions match TRBD1. The V and J ends lost 0 bases and 8 bases, in that order; junction bases with no gene match: 9. Germline V gives CDR1 KGHSH, CDR2 LQKENI. CDR3 length: 15 amino acids. The chain's CDR3 is CASSPPGVGGSEAFF. As DNA, the CDR3 is TGTGCCAGCTCACCACCAGGTGTAGGGGGCTCGGAAGCTTTCTTT.

This sequence joins TRBV30 and TRBJ1-1; a weak D match, TRBD1 (5 bases). Trimming shortened V by 3 bases and J by 5 bases, and 13 bases separated the two germline ends. CDR3 length: 13 amino acids. Germline V lookup: CDR1 GTSNPN, CDR2 SVGIG (reference sequence). The CDR3 DNA follows: TGTGCCTGGAGCCAGGGAGGGAAGACTGAAGCTTTCTTT. This encodes CAWSQGGKTEAFF.

This chain joins TRBV19 and TRBJ2-1, with unresolved D. Germline V gene sequence: CDR1 LNHDA, CDR2 SQIVND (reference sequence). This CDR3 region has 12 residues. Deletions cut 1 base from V and 10 bases from J, with 8 bases between. CDR3 region: CASSIGAWEQFF. Here the CDR3 DNA reads TGTGCCAGTAGTATAGGGGCCTGGGAGCAGTTCTTC.

The V and J genes are TRBV27 and TRBJ2-1; D tentatively fits TRBD1 or TRBD2 (5 bases each). Trimming removed 1 base at V and 6 bases at J, with 16 bases between. CDR1 is MNHEY, CDR2 SMNVEV, per germline (reference sequence). This CDR3 has 16 amino acids. Written as DNA, the CDR3 is TGTGCCAGCAGTTTATTGGTTGGGGGTGGGGGCAATGAGCAGTTCTTC. Amino acid sequence: CASSLLVGGGGNEQFF.

This clone appeared a few times. The chain uses TRBV5-1 and TRBJ1-3; D is uncertain. The germline V gene has CDR1 SGHRS and CDR2 YFSETQ. This CDR3 comprises 13 residues. V shed 4 bases and J shed 2 bases, with 7 bases lying between them. The CDR3 reads CASSDQAGNTIYF. DNA of the CDR3: TGCGCCAGCAGCGACCAAGCTGGAAACACCATATATTTT.

The J gene is TRBJ2-7, the V gene TRBV12-5; maybe TRBD1 (6 bases). There are 15 residues in the CDR3. From germline, CDR1 is LGHNT and CDR2 FRNRAP. V gave up 3 bases and J gave up 2 bases, with 14 bases separating them. CDR3 coding DNA: TGTGCTAGTGGTTTTGGGACGACAGGCGCCTACGAGCAGTACGTC. Translating gives CASGFGTTGAYEQYV.

The chain recombines TRBV28 with TRBJ1-2; 9 nucleotides agree with TRBD1. The germline CDR1 and CDR2 sequences are MDHEN and SYDVKM. The J segment lost 8 bases and the V segment lost 4 bases, leaving 14 bases of the junction unmatched. The CDR3 totals 16 residues. DNA of the CDR3: TGTGCCAGCAGTTCCCCTGGGACAGGGATCTTAAAAGGCTACACCTTC. The encoded protein is CASSSPGTGILKGYTF.

This clone was seen only once. This chain links TRBV19 with TRBJ1-2; no definite D call. V was clipped by 2 bases and J by 6 bases, with 10 bases between them. Germline-derived CDR1 and CDR2 are LNHDA and SQIVND (reference sequence). The CDR3 spans 13 residues. CDR3 DNA sequence: TGTGCCAGTAGTATATTACCAGGAAATGGCTACACCTTC. Protein sequence: CASSILPGNGYTF.

The chain uses TRBV19 and TRBJ2-4, with unresolved D. The CDR3 covers 14 residues. CDR1 LNHDA and CDR2 SQIVND come from the germline V gene (reference sequence). Trimming took off 6 bases at V and 6 bases at J, with 15 bases between the two ends. The CDR3 region is CASSRPLDRNIQYF. The CDR3 DNA sequence: TGTGCCAGTAGCCGCCCCTTGGACCGAAACATTCAGTACTTC.

The chain carries TRBV10-3 and TRBJ1-1, with D tentatively TRBD1 (5 bases). The CDR3 is 12 amino acids. V was shortened by 9 bases and J by 7 bases, with 15 bases between the two germline ends. Per the germline V gene, CDR1 is ENHRY and CDR2 is SYGVKD. The CDR3 reads CAMRGSGNEAFF. The CDR3 DNA follows: TGTGCCATGAGGGGAAGCGGGAATGAAGCTTTCTTT.

The chain combines TRBV9 with TRBJ2-2; TRBD2 matches 7 bases. From germline, CDR1 is SGDLS and CDR2 YYNGEE. Trimming cost V 3 bases and J 5 bases; bases outside gene matches: 4. This CDR3 contains 14 residues. This CDR3 reads CASSAPSGTGELFF. The CDR3 region has the DNA TGTGCCAGCAGCGCCCCTAGCGGAACCGGGGAGCTGTTTTTT.

The V gene is TRBV9, the J gene TRBJ1-2; D unclear. Trimming took 2 bases from V and 7 from J, leaving 9 bases between them. The CDR3 runs 12 residues. The germline V gene has CDR1 SGDLS and CDR2 YYNGEE. The DNA for the CDR3 is TGTGCCAGCAGCGTGGATGAAGTTGGCTACACCTTC. Protein sequence: CASSVDEVGYTF.

The V and J genes are TRBV9 and TRBJ1-6; D gene uncertain. V was shortened by 0 bases and J by 7 bases, with 5 bases between the two germline ends. Germline V lookup: CDR1 SGDLS, CDR2 YYNGEE. The CDR3 spans 13 residues. In DNA form, the CDR3 reads TGTGCCAGCAGCGTAGGGAGGAATTCACCCCTCCACTTT. Its protein is CASSVGRNSPLHF. The full variable domain, rest sourced from reference TRBV9 and TRBJ1-6, is DSGVTQTPKHLITATGQRVTLRCSPRSGDLSVYWYQQSLDQGLQFLIQYYNGEERAKGNILERFSAQQFPDLHSELNLSSLELGDSALYFCASSVGRNSPLHFGNGTRLTVT.

The chain joins TRBV5-8 to TRBJ2-3; 9 positions match TRBD2. After removal of 10 bases from V and 4 bases from J, the junction contained 7 bases not matched to a gene. Per the germline V gene, CDR1 is SGHTS and CDR2 is YDEGEE. The CDR3 is 13 amino acids. The CDR3 spells CARGRGGSDTQYF. In DNA form, the CDR3 reads TGTGCCCGAGGGCGGGGGGGTTCAGATACGCAGTATTTT.

V is TRBV6-2 or TRBV6-3 and J is TRBJ1-5, with D possibly matching TRBD1 (5 bases). V was shortened by 6 bases and J by 1 base, with 22 bases between the two germline ends. Germline CDR1 is MNHEY and CDR2 is SVGEGT. This CDR3 is 18 amino acids long. The CDR3 DNA sequence: TGTGCCAGCAGCCCCGGGACTGGGGGGGTGGGGAGCAATCAGCCCCAGCATTTT. The encoded protein is CASSPGTGGVGSNQPQHF.

The table lists this clone with a count of one. The chain carries TRBV2 and TRBJ2-1; D perhaps matches TRBD2 (5 bases). Germline values: CDR1 SNHLY, CDR2 FYNNEI. The CDR3 spans 15 residues. Deletions cut 2 bases from V and 0 bases from J, with 8 bases between. CDR3 nucleotides: TGTGCCAGCAGTGAATGGGAGAACTCCTACAATGAGCAGTTCTTC. Translated, it gives CASSEWENSYNEQFF.

V and J are TRBV5-1 and TRBJ1-4, with D tentatively TRBD1 (6 bases). The CDR3 consists of 16 residues. Germline CDR1 reads SGHRS; CDR2 reads YFSETQ. The V gene lost 4 bases and the J gene lost 3 bases, with 16 bases spanning the gap. CDR3 protein: CASSRNTGNPNEKLFF. The CDR3 DNA reads TGCGCCAGCAGCCGGAATACAGGGAATCCTAATGAAAAACTGTTTTTT.

V is TRBV2 and J is TRBJ2-7; 7 bases align to TRBD2. CDR1 and CDR2 from the germline V gene are SNHLY and FYNNEI. V dropped 3 bases and J dropped 7; count of bases not matched to a gene: 12. The CDR3 consists of 15 residues. CDR3 DNA sequence: TGTGCCAGCAGTGATGTGCGGGAGTACCCTGGGGAGCAGTACTTC. Protein: CASSDVREYPGEQYF.